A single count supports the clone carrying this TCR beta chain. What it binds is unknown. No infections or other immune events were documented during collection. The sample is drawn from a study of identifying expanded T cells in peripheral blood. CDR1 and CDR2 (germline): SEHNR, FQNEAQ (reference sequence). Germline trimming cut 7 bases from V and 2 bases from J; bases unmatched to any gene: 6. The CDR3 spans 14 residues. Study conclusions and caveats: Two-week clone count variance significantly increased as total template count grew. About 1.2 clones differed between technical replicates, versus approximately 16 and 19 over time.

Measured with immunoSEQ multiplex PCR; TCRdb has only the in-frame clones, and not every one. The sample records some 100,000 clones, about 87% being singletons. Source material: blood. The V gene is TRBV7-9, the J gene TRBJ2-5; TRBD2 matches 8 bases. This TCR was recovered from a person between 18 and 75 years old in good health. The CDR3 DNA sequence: TGTGCCAGCAACCAAGCGGGGGCACAAGAGACCCAGTACTTC. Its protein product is CASNQAGAQETQYF.